These 5 T cell receptor beta chains were sequenced from one sample in a study of regulatory T cells in long-lasting Graves disease. Time point indicated: persistent/refractory GD, antithyroid drugs over 5 years with positive TRAb. TCR sequences were obtained from RNA taken from PBMCs. iRepertoire HTBI primers and Arm-PCR of CDR3 regions built TCR beta libraries. TCRdb processed the multiplex PCR reads anew with MiXCR; each CDR3 protein has one entry. Of about 310,000 distinct CDR3 sequences in the sample, 22% were seen once. The sample here was peripheral blood mononuclear cells (PBMCs), taken when the disease was refractory, from a patient treated with antithyroid drugs. The receptors here all came from a female donor with Graves disease.

This clonotype showed up just a few times. The chain links TRBV19 to TRBJ1-2, with a possible D match to TRBD1 (5 bases). CDR1 is LNHDA and CDR2 is SQIVND in the germline V gene (reference sequence). The CDR3 has 18 residues. With 0 bases removed from V and 0 bases from J, the gap between germline ends came to 17 bases. CDR3 DNA sequence: TGTGCCAGTAGTATAGATCGTGGTGTTTGGGGACCTAACTATGGCTACACCTTC. It codes for CASSIDRGVWGPNYGYTF.

This clonotype has at least ten counts. The rearrangement uses TRBV18 and TRBJ1-1; D might be TRBD1 (6 bases). V was clipped by 2 bases and J by 5 bases, with 12 bases between them. The CDR3 has 14 residues. CDR1 KGHSH and CDR2 LQKENI come from the germline V gene. The CDR3: CASSPDTGRTEAFF. CDR3 DNA sequence: TGTGCCAGCTCACCAGACACAGGGCGGACTGAAGCTTTCTTT.

At least ten counts were recorded for this clonotype. The CDR3 DNA follows: TGTGCCAGCAGCTTAGGGGGACAGTTTCATGGCTACACCTTC. Residues: CASSLGGQFHGYTF. This sequence joins TRBV7-2 and TRBJ1-2; TRBD1 agrees at 7 bases. The trim removed 1 base at V and 6 bases at J, leaving 5 bases unmatched. Germline assignment: CDR1 SGHTA and CDR2 FQGNSA. The CDR3 spans 14 residues.

The chain employs TRBV5-6 and TRBJ1-1; D ambiguous. Trimming took 0 bases from V and 5 from J, leaving 8 bases between them. This CDR3 has 13 amino acids. Looked up from germline, CDR1 is SGHDT and CDR2 is YYEEEE. CDR3 in DNA: TGTGCCAGCAGCTTGGAGACGAGTACTGAAGCTTTCTTT. Protein product: CASSLETSTEAFF. The complete variable domain, with remaining parts taken from reference TRBV5-6 and TRBJ1-1, reads DAGVTQSPTHLIKTRGQQVTLRCSPKSGHDTVSWYQQALGQGPQFIFQYYEEEERQRGNFPDRFSGHQFPNYSSELNVNALLLGDSALYLCASSLETSTEAFFGQGTRLTVV.

This clonotype was seen more than once but under ten times. This chain uses TRBV30 with TRBJ1-6; 7 bases map to TRBD1. V trimming: 3 bases; J trimming: 4 bases; junction bases outside the gene matches: 3. Germline V gene lookup returns CDR1 GTSNPN and CDR2 SVGIG (reference sequence). This CDR3 spans 14 amino acids. The CDR3, as DNA: TGTGCCTGGAGCCAGGGACAGTATAATTCACCCCTCCACTTT. This codes for CAWSQGQYNSPLHF.